One and the same sample provided the 13 T cell receptor beta chains below, sequenced in a study of T cells in narcolepsy. Repertoires were generated with immunoSEQ multiplex PCR, while TCRdb's copy carries only in-frame clones and drops some. The data show tens of thousands of clones, with roughly four fifths seen just once and 0.71% held by the top ten. The specimen was CD45RA- memory CD4+ T cells from PBMCs. These receptors all come from a human donor with narcolepsy.

This chain links TRBV4-1 with TRBJ2-5; 12 bases fit TRBD2. Judging by the DNA end, TRBJ2-7 fits better; the J call may be wrong. Germline V gives CDR1 MGHRA, CDR2 YSYEKL. The CDR3 consists of 15 residues. CDR3 in DNA: TGCGCCAGCAGCCAACTAGCGGGGGGGGGCTACGAGCAGTACTTC. Residues: CASSQLAGGGYEQYF.

The V and J genes are TRBV5-4 and TRBJ2-1; D perhaps matches TRBD1 (5 bases). Germline-derived CDR1 and CDR2 are SGHNT and YYREEE (reference sequence). V dropped 2 bases and J dropped 7 bases, with 16 bases sitting between them. This CDR3 spans 15 amino acids. The CDR3 nucleotides read TGTGCCAGCAGCTTACCAGGGTTGGGTCCGAATGAGCAGTTCTTC. It encodes CASSLPGLGPNEQFF.

The V gene is TRBV7-2, the J gene TRBJ2-5; TRBD2 matches 9 bases. The closer fit of TRBJ2-7 to the DNA end suggests the J call may be wrong. The CDR3 contains 16 residues. CDR1 and CDR2 (germline): SGHTA, FQGNSA. The CDR3 loop reads CASSLVLAGFSYEQYF. CDR3 in DNA: TGTGCCAGCAGCTTAGTGCTAGCGGGGTTTTCCTACGAGCAGTACTTC.

This clone appeared a few times. Other DNA variants within this sample encode the same CDR3. V usage is TRBV5-8 and J usage is TRBJ1-4; D is unresolved. The CDR3 runs 15 residues. V gave up 2 bases and J gave up 2 bases, with 10 bases separating them. The germline CDR1 and CDR2 sequences are SGHTS and YDEGEE. The CDR3 loop is CASSFAGRTNEKLFF. The CDR3 DNA reads as TGTGCCAGCAGCTTTGCGGGAAGGACTAATGAAAAACTGTTTTTT.

The chain combines TRBV12-5 with TRBJ1-6, with D tentatively TRBD1 (6 bases). The ends were cut back, 4 bases at V and 10 bases at J, with 14 bases in the middle. Germline values: CDR1 LGHNT, CDR2 FRNRAP. This CDR3 is 14 amino acids long. CDR3 residues: CASGSTGRGSPLHF. DNA of the CDR3: TGTGCTAGTGGTTCTACAGGGAGAGGGTCACCCCTCCACTTT.

J is TRBJ2-7 and V is TRBV21-1; the table's D call of TRBD2 was not tested on the DNA. TRBV21-1 is marked as a pseudogene. The CDR3 is 21 residues long. The DNA for the CDR3 is TGTGCCAGCAGCAAAGAAGGTCGGGCGATAGCGGGAGCAATTATCGCCCACGAGCAGTACTTC. The encoded protein is CASSKEGRAIAGAIIAHEQYF.

This rearrangement joins TRBV9 to TRBJ2-5; 13 nucleotides line up with TRBD2. CDR1 SGDLS and CDR2 YYNGEE come from the germline V gene. The CDR3 has 17 amino acids. J was trimmed by 4 bases and V by 4 bases; bases with no gene match: 10. The CDR3 nucleotides read TGTGCCAGCAGCCCTCGTCCGGGACTAGCGGGGCGAGAGACCCAGTACTTC. Its protein product is CASSPRPGLAGRETQYF.

V is TRBV12-5 and J is TRBJ1-5; possible D gene TRBD1, 6 bases. CDR1 is LGHNT, CDR2 FRNRAP, per germline. The CDR3 consists of 14 residues. Trimming shortened V by 6 bases and J by 4 bases, and 13 bases separated the two germline ends. The CDR3, as DNA: TGTGCTAGTGGGGGGGGCCTCCTGAATCAGCCCCAGCATTTT. Its protein is CASGGGLLNQPQHF.

The V gene is TRBV19, the J gene TRBJ1-3; D is uncertain. The CDR3 spans 16 residues. The germline V gene encodes CDR1 LNHDA and CDR2 SQIVND (reference sequence). V was shortened by 2 bases and J by 2 bases, with 13 bases between the two germline ends. The CDR3 spells CASSIQNSRTGNTIYF. The CDR3 nucleotides are TGTGCCAGTAGTATACAGAACTCAAGGACTGGAAACACCATATATTTT.

This rearrangement joins TRBV29-1 to TRBJ1-5; D is possibly TRBD1 (6 bases). The CDR3 length is 14 residues. Per germline, CDR1 SQVTM and CDR2 ANQGSEA. Trimming took 7 bases from V and 1 from J, leaving 14 bases between them. The CDR3 here is CSAPGGGSNQPQHF. The CDR3 DNA follows: TGCAGCGCCCCGGGGGGGGGCAGCAATCAGCCCCAGCATTTT.

V is TRBV19 and J is TRBJ1-2; a weak D match, TRBD1 (5 bases). The germline V gene encodes CDR1 LNHDA and CDR2 SQIVND (reference sequence). V lost 4 bases and J lost 3, with 9 bases in between. CDR3 length: 13 residues. The CDR3 DNA follows: TGTGCCAGTAGTAGGACACACGACTATGGCTACACCTTC. It translates to CASSRTHDYGYTF.

The chain links TRBV5-1 to TRBJ1-1; D is perhaps TRBD1 (6 bases). This CDR3 comprises 14 residues. V shed 1 base and J shed 2 bases, with 9 bases lying between them. Germline V gene data show CDR1 as SGHRS and CDR2 as YFSETQ. The CDR3, as DNA: TGCGCCAGCAGCTTGAGCAGGGGTAACACTGAAGCTTTCTTT. Residues: CASSLSRGNTEAFF.

The rearrangement links TRBV11-2 to TRBJ1-2; D unresolved. The V end was cut by 5 bases, the J end by 8 bases, with 18 bases between. Germline loops: CDR1 SGHAT, CDR2 FQNNGV. The CDR3 runs to 14 residues. The DNA of the CDR3 is TGTGCCAGCAGCCCAATGGCGGGGATGGGGGGCTACACCTTC. It specifies CASSPMAGMGGYTF.